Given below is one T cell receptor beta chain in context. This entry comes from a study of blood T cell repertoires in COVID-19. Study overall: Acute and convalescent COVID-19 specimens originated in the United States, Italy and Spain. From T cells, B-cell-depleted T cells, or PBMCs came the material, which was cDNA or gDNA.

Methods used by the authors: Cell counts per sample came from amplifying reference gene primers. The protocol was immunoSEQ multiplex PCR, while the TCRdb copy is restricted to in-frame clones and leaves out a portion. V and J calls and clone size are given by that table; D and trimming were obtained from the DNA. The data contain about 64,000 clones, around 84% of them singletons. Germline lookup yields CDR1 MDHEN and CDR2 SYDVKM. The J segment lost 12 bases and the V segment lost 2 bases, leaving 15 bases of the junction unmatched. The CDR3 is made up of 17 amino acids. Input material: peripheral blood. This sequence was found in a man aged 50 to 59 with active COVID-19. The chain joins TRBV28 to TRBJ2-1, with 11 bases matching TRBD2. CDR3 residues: CASSLIRTSGFTAGQFF. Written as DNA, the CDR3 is TGTGCCAGCAGTTTAATCCGGACTAGCGGGTTTACAGCTGGGCAGTTCTTC.